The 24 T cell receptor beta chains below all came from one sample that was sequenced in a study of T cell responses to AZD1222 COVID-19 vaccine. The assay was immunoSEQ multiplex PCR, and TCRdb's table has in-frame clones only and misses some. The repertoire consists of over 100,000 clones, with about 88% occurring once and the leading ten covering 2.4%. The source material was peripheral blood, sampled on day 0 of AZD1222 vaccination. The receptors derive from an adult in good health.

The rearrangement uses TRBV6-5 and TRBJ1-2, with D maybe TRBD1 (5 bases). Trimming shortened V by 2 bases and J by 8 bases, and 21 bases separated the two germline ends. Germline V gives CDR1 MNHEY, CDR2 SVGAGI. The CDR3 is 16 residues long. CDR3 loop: CASSYPRGDEGWGYTF. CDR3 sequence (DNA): TGTGCCAGCAGTTACCCCCGGGGGGATGAAGGGTGGGGCTACACCTTC.

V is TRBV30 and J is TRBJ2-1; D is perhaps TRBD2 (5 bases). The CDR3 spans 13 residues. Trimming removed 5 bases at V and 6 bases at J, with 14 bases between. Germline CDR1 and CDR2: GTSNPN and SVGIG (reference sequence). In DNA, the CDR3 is TGTGCCTGGGGTGAAAAGCGGTTCAATGAGCAGTTCTTC. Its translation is CAWGEKRFNEQFF.

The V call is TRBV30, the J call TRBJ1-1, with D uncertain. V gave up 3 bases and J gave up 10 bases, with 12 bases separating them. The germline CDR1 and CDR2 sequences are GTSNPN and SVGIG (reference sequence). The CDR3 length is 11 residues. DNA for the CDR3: TGTGCCTGGAGGCGGGATTCGGGAGCTTTCTTT. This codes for CAWRRDSGAFF. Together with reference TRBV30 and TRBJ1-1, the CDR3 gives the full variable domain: SQTIHQWPATLVQPVGSPLSLECTVEGTSNPNLYWYRQAAGRGLQLLFYSVGIGQISSEVPQNLSASRPQDRQFILSSKKLLLSDSGFYLCAWRRDSGAFFGQGTRLTVV.

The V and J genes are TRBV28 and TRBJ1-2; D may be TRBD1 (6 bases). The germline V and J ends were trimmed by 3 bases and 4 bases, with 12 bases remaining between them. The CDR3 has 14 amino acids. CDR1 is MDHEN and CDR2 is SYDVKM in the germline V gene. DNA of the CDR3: TGTGCCAGCAGTTTGCATGAGACAGGCTATGGCTACACCTTC. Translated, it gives CASSLHETGYGYTF.

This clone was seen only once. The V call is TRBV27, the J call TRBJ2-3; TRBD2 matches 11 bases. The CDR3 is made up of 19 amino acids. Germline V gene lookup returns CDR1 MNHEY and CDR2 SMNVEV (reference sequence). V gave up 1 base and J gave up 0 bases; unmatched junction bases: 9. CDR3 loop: CASSLLRRRTSGSTDTQYF. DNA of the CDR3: TGTGCCAGCAGTTTATTGCGACGAAGGACTAGCGGGAGCACAGATACGCAGTATTTT.

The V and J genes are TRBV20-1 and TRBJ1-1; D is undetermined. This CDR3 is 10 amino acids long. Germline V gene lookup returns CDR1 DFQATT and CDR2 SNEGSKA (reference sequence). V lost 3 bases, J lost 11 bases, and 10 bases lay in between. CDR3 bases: TGCAGTGCTAGCTCAGACTTTGCTTTCTTT. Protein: CSASSDFAFF.

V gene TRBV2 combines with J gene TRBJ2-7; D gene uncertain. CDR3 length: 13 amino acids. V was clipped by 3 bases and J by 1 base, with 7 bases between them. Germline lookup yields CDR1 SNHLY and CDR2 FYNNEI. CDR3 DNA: TGTGCCAGCAGTGACCGGCTATCCTACGAGCAGTACTTC. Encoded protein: CASSDRLSYEQYF. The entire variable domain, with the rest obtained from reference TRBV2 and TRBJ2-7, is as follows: EPEVTQTPSHQVTQMGQEVILRCVPISNHLYFYWYRQILGQKVEFLVSFYNNEISEKSEIFDDQFSVERPDGSNFTLKIRSTKLEDSAMYFCASSDRLSYEQYFGPGTRLTVT.

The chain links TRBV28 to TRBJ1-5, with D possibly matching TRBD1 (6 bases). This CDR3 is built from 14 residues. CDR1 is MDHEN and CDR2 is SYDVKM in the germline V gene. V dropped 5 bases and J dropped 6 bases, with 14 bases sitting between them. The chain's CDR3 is CASSLTHRAQPQHF. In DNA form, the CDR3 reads TGTGCCAGCAGTCTGACACACAGGGCTCAGCCCCAGCATTTT.

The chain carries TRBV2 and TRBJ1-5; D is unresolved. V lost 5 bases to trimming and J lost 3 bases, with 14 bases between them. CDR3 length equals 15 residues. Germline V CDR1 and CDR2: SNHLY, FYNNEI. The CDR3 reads CASSRQAISNQPQHF. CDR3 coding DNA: TGTGCCAGCAGTCGGCAGGCCATATCCAATCAGCCCCAGCATTTT.

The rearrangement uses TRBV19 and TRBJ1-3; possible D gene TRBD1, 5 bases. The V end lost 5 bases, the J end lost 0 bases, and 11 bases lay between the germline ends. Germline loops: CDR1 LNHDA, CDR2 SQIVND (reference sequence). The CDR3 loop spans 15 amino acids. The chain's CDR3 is CASSAQGGSGNTIYF. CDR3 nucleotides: TGTGCCAGTAGTGCCCAGGGTGGCTCTGGAAACACCATATATTTT.

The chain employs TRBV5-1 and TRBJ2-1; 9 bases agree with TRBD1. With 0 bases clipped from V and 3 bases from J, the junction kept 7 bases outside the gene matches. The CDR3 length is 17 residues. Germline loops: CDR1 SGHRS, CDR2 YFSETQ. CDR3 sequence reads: CASSLAEGTGRYNEQFF. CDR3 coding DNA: TGCGCCAGCAGCTTGGCCGAGGGGACAGGGCGCTACAATGAGCAGTTCTTC.

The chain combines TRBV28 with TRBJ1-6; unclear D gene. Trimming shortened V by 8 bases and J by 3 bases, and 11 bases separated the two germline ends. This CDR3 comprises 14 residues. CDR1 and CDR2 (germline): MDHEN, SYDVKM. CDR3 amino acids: CASFNRVYNSPLHF. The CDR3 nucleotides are TGTGCCAGCTTCAACCGGGTCTATAATTCACCCCTCCACTTT.

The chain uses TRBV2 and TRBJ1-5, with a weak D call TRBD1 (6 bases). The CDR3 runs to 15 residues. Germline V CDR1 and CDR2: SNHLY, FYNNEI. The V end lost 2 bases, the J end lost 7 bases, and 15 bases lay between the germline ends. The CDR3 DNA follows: TGTGCCAGCAGTGAAAGAGGGGGGATTGGGCAGCCCCAGCATTTT. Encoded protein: CASSERGGIGQPQHF.

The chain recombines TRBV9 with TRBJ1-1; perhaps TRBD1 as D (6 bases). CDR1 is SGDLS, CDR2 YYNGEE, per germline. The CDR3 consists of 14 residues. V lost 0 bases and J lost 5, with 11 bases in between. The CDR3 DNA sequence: TGTGCCAGCAGCGTAGCTCACAGGGTAACTGAAGCTTTCTTT. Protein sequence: CASSVAHRVTEAFF.

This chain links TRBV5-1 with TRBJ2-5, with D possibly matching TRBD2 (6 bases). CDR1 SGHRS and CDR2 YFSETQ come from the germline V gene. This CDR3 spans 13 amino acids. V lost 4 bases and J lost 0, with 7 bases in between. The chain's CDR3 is CASSGGNQETQYF. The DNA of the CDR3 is TGCGCCAGCAGCGGAGGGAACCAAGAGACCCAGTACTTC.

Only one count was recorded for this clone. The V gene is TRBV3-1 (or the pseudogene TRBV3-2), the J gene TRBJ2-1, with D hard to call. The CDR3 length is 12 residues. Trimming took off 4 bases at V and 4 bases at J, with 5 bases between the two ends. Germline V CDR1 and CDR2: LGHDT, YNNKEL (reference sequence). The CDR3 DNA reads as TGTGCCAGCAGCCCGTCTTACAATGAGCAGTTCTTC. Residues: CASSPSYNEQFF.

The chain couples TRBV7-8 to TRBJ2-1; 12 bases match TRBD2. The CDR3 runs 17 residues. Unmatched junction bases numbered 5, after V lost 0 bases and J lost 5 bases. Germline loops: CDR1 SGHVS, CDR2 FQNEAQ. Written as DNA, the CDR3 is TGTGCCAGCAGCTTAGCTTTGAGACTAGCGGGAGACAATGAGCAGTTCTTC. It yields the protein CASSLALRLAGDNEQFF.

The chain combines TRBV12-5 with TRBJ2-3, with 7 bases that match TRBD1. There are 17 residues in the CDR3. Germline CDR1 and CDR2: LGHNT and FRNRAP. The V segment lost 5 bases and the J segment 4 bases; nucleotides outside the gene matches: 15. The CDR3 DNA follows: TGTGCTAGTGGTCCCGGTACGCGGCAGGGGGTGGCAGATACGCAGTATTTT. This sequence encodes CASGPGTRQGVADTQYF.

CDR3 bases: TGTGCCAGCAGCTTGAGGGGAAACACCATATATTTT. Protein: CASSLRGNTIYF. The V gene is TRBV5-8, the J gene TRBJ1-3; D gene ambiguous. Between the trimmed V and J ends, which lost 1 base and 4 bases, there was a span of 3 bases. The CDR3 contains 12 residues. The V gene's germline CDR1 is SGHTS and CDR2 YDEGEE.

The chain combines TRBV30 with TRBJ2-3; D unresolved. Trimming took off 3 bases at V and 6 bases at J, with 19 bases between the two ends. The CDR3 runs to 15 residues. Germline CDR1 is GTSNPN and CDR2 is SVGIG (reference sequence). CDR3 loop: CAWRPGRIIRDTQYF. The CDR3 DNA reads TGTGCCTGGAGACCTGGCAGGATAATTCGGGATACGCAGTATTTT.

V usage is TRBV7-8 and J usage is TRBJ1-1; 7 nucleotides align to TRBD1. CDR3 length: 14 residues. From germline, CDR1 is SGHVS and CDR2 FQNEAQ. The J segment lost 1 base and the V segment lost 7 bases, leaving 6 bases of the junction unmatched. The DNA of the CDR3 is TGTGCCAGCATCGAGGACAGGCCGAACACTGAAGCTTTCTTT. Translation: CASIEDRPNTEAFF. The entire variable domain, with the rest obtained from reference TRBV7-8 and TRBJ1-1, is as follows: GAGVSQSPRYKVAKRGQDVALRCDPISGHVSLFWYQQALGQGPEFLTYFQNEAQLDKSGLPSDRFFAERPEGSVSTLKIQRTQQEDSAVYLCASIEDRPNTEAFFGQGTRLTVV.

CDR3 nucleotide sequence: TGTGCCAGCAGCTTGCCAGGGCCAGGTGAGCAGTTCTTC. Its protein is CASSLPGPGEQFF. V gene TRBV5-4 combines with J gene TRBJ2-1, with a weak D call TRBD1 (5 bases). The CDR3 is 13 residues long. V lost 1 base, J lost 9 bases, and 11 bases lay in between. Germline CDR1 reads SGHNT; CDR2 reads YYREEE (reference sequence).

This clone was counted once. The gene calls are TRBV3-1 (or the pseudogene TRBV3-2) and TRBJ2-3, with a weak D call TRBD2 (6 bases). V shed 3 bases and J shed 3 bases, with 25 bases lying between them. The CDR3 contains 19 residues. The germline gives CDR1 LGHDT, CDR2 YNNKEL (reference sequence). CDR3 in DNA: TGTGCCAGCAGCCAGATAGCAGGGAGGTCGATCTCAAGTACAGATACGCAGTATTTT. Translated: CASSQIAGRSISSTDTQYF.

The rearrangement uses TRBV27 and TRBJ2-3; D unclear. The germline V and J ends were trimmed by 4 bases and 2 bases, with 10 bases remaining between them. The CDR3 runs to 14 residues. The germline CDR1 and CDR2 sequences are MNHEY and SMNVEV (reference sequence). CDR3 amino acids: CASSYSTHTDTQYF. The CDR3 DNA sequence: TGTGCCAGCAGTTACAGTACCCACACAGATACGCAGTATTTT.